What follows describes a single T cell receptor beta chain. Antigen unknown. The CDR3 runs to 15 residues. Trimming left V 2 bases short and J 4 bases short, with 14 bases between. Germline CDR1 reads SEHNR; CDR2 reads FQNEAQ (reference sequence). These data come from a study of shared clonotypes between healthy human individuals. Study-level findings and limits: The low donor count limited represented genetic and exposure-history diversity. Among donors, clonotype sharing was expected to be affected by sequencing depth.

Using immunoSEQ multiplex PCR, the repertoire was profiled, and TCRdb retains in-frame clones only, with some absent. This sample has hundreds of thousands of clones, with around four fifths found just once. V is TRBV7-9 and J is TRBJ1-1, with D hard to call. The sequenced material came from memory CD4+ T cells sorted from blood. The subset here: CD45RA-negative fraction. The sequence derives from a woman in her thirties in good health. The CDR3 is CASSLISVVGTEAFF. DNA for the CDR3: TGTGCCAGCAGCTTAATTTCAGTGGTGGGCACTGAAGCTTTCTTT.